This TCR beta chain was found in a study of cytotoxic CD8 clonotypes in ibrutinib-treated CLL (dated by TCRdb to the early 2020s). Turning to the overall study: The cohort had 11 relapsed/refractory and more than 14 treatment-naive patients; roughly 17 were IGHV unmutated. Longitudinal samples were obtainable from about 30% of the roughly 90 participants in the trial. Response samples were taken after a median of around 13 months on treatment, ranging from about 6 to 36 months. Cryopreserved peripheral blood mononuclear cells were obtained before treatment, at response, and at either sustained remission or disease progression. An average of approximately 260,000 productive templates and about 100,000 productive rearrangements was obtained per sample. Every remission and progressive disease sample was obtained while ibrutinib was still being received by the patients. Partial responses were observed in about 25 patients and complete responses in 2; after a median follow-up of around 68 months, remission was maintained in 15 or so patients and progression was observed in 12. What the work shows at the level of the full study, not this receptor alone: At baseline, clonality was higher than in age-matched healthy donors and showed a strong correlation with circulating CD8+ T-cell counts. Public clonotypes were rare and either contracted or stayed stable during treatment, and the rise in clonality at ibrutinib response reflected the expansion of private clonotypes. Clonality rose at ibrutinib response, remained stable during sustained remission, and dropped back toward baseline at progression. Sustained-remission and progressing patients did not have matched sampling times, and lymph node repertoires were not examined.

Comments on this clone: This receptor's antigen is unknown. There are no base qualities to consult, and no much larger clone falls within one base.

In the paper's terms, the time point label means: about 11 months on ibrutinib. For TCR beta library preparation, 1.5 to 2 micrograms of genomic DNA were extracted from the cryopreserved PBMCs. Longitudinal blood samples from CLL patients on ibrutinib monotherapy were analyzed using high-throughput TCR beta sequencing. Patients were enrolled in a phase 2 open-label single-center ibrutinib monotherapy trial. The goal of deep resolution MiSeq sequencing was a depth between 1 in 1 million and 1 in 200,000 T cells, and coverage averaged 10x per clonotype. The immunoSEQ hsTCRB Kit was used to generate TCR beta libraries. As for the authors' bioinformatics: Data were analyzed with ImmunoSEQ Data Assistant and ImmunoSEQ Analyzer, with V, D and J genes assigned per IMGT definitions. Clonality, which ranges from 0 to 1, was calculated as one minus the normalized Shannon entropy of productive rearrangement frequencies. Only overrepresented clonotypes making up at least 0.05% of each patient's repertoire were included in the public clonotype analysis. Some 14 age-matched healthy donor repertoires from immuneACCESS served as clonality controls. Here the immuneACCESS table is served through TCRdb, limited to in-frame sequences with V and J called. Missing clones are a known gap in these copies; in checked studies unresolved V genes cover under half, and the rest lacks a known reason. V and J calls and clone size are those listed in that table; D and trimming were worked out from the DNA. The sample includes 130,000 to 150,000 clones, with approximately 81% observed a single time. The top ten clones comprise 9.5% to 15% of the sample.

The germline V gene (reference sequence) yields MNHEY for CDR1 and SMNVEV for CDR2. The trim is 0 bases for V and 1 base for J, with a gap of 16 bases between the germline ends. The CDR3 numbers 18 residues from cysteine through phenylalanine. Only CDR3 DNA is held: 54 bases, read in frame from base 1. The chain was built from TRBV27 and TRBJ2-1, with TRBD2 perhaps the D gene, on 6 matching bases. The input for sequencing was PBMCs, taken after 12 months of ibrutinib treatment. The sequence was collected from a human donor with chronic lymphocytic leukemia. The CDR3 corresponds to CASSLSSPRESSYNEQFF. The nucleotides read TGTGCCAGCAGTTTATCCTCTCCACGGGAGTCTTCCTACAATGAGCAGTTCTTC.